This T cell receptor (beta chain) is drawn from a study of human T cells and chemical hapten exposure. This clonotype was recorded many times. This CDR3 comprises 13 residues. V gave up 2 bases and J gave up 5 bases, with 10 bases separating them. Germline CDR1 is GTSNPN and CDR2 is SVGIG (reference sequence). Time point: healthy volunteer bleed at 2 weeks. The authors' total RNA extraction used unfractionated whole blood. MiXCR, run by TCRdb on the RACE reads, gives a single entry per CDR3 protein. This table holds about 93,000 distinct CDR3 sequences, just under 9% found once. The receptor's source is a female donor in good health. Some clones in this sample may be carry-over from other donors' samples. Material for sequencing was whole blood. The chain recombines TRBV30 with TRBJ2-1; D may be TRBD2 (6 bases). The CDR3 is CAWSSSVNNEQFF. CDR3 in DNA: TGTGCCTGGAGTTCTAGCGTAAACAATGAGCAGTTCTTC.